These 16 T cell receptor beta chains were all obtained from the same sample, sequenced in a study of response to subunit inactivated influenza vaccine. TCRdb itself ran the RT-PCR reads through MiXCR, one entry per CDR3 protein. Here the sample spans hundreds of thousands of distinct CDR3 sequences, roughly 12% being singletons. The sample here was PBMCs from blood, taken on the day of vaccination. Receptor source: a man in his fifties or sixties who received an inactivated influenza vaccine.

This clonotype was observed a few times. V is TRBV24-1 and J is TRBJ2-1; D gene unclear. The CDR3 is made up of 15 amino acids. V was clipped by 2 bases and J by 10 bases, with 17 bases between them. Germline loops: CDR1 KGHDR, CDR2 SFDVKD. This chain's CDR3 is CATSDSQYYNAEQFF. CDR3 nucleotide sequence: TGTGCCACCAGTGATTCACAGTACTACAATGCAGAGCAGTTCTTC.

V and J are TRBV7-2 and TRBJ2-7; possibly TRBD2 for D (7 bases). The V end was cut by 2 bases, the J end by 6 bases, with 17 bases between. The CDR3 is 15 amino acids. CDR1 is SGHTA, CDR2 FQGNSA, per germline. The chain's CDR3 is CASSLNLGGAGEQYF. Here the CDR3 DNA reads TGTGCCAGCAGCTTAAATTTAGGGGGGGCAGGCGAGCAGTACTTC.

V usage is TRBV7-2 and J usage is TRBJ1-1, with 11 bases aligning to TRBD1. CDR1 and CDR2 from the germline V gene are SGHTA and FQGNSA. Unmatched junction bases numbered 6, after V lost 3 bases and J lost 3 bases. CDR3 size: 16 residues. CDR3 protein: CASSFISDRGHTEAFF. CDR3 nucleotide sequence: TGTGCCAGCAGCTTTATTTCGGACAGGGGGCACACTGAAGCTTTCTTT.

A note on this clonotype: The junction differs from germline at one of its ends, possibly a read error. The gene calls are TRBV20-1 and TRBJ1-1; D may be TRBD1 (5 bases). The CDR3 spans 16 residues. Germline V gene data show CDR1 as DFQATT and CDR2 as SNEGSKA (reference sequence). The CDR3 loop reads CSAGDPGGTMNTEAFF. The CDR3 bases are TGCAGTGCTGGAGACCCGGGAGGGACCATGAACACTGAAGCTTTCTTT.

The chain uses TRBV6-1 and TRBJ1-2; TRBD1 aligns across 10 bases. The V segment lost 4 bases and the J segment 2 bases; nucleotides outside the gene matches: 4. This CDR3 is 15 amino acids long. Germline loops: CDR1 MNHNS, CDR2 SASEGT. This CDR3 is CASSGGTGANYGYTF. The CDR3 nucleotides are TGTGCCAGCAGTGGGGGGACAGGGGCCAACTATGGCTACACCTTC.

This clonotype has a handful of counts. The chain couples TRBV30 to TRBJ2-7, with D hard to call. Trimming left V 2 bases short and J 6 bases short, with 8 bases between. Looked up from germline, CDR1 is GTSNPN and CDR2 is SVGIG (reference sequence). The CDR3 is 11 amino acids. As DNA, the CDR3 is TGTGCCTGGAGTTATCCGGGCGAGCAGTACTTC. As protein: CAWSYPGEQYF.

The J gene is TRBJ2-2, the V gene TRBV6-5, with D hard to call. Trimming stripped 0 bases from V and 1 base from J, with 9 bases between. This CDR3 has 16 amino acids. Looked up from germline, CDR1 is MNHEY and CDR2 is SVGAGI. Here the CDR3 DNA reads TGTGCCAGCAGTTACTCGTTAACACTGAACACCGGGGAGCTGTTTTTT. Translation gives CASSYSLTLNTGELFF.

The V gene is TRBV7-9, the J gene TRBJ1-2; D is perhaps TRBD1 (6 bases). Per the germline V gene, CDR1 is SEHNR and CDR2 is FQNEAQ (reference sequence). The V gene lost 7 bases and the J gene lost 2 bases, with 11 bases spanning the gap. CDR3 length: 13 amino acids. CDR3 region: CASNADRNYGYTF. The CDR3, as DNA: TGTGCCAGCAACGCGGACAGAAACTATGGCTACACCTTC.

This chain uses TRBV5-1 with TRBJ1-1; 9 nucleotides agree with TRBD1. The CDR3 spans 15 residues. After removal of 3 bases from V and 5 bases from J, the junction contained 8 bases not matched to a gene. Looked up from germline, CDR1 is SGHRS and CDR2 is YFSETQ. The CDR3 DNA sequence: TGCGCCAGCAGCTACTACAGGGGGCAAAGGACTGAAGCTTTCTTT. Translation gives CASSYYRGQRTEAFF.

This clonotype was recorded many times. The rearrangement uses TRBV4-1 and TRBJ2-1, with 8 bases that match TRBD2. V shed 0 bases and J 4 bases; nucleotides not matched to a gene: 2. This CDR3 is built from 15 residues. CDR1 is MGHRA and CDR2 is YSYEKL in the germline V gene. This CDR3 is CASSQDPSGYNEQFF. For the CDR3, the DNA is TGCGCCAGCAGCCAAGATCCTAGCGGGTACAATGAGCAGTTCTTC.

The chain has TRBV12-3 or TRBV12-4 and TRBJ1-5, with D unclear. This CDR3 has 15 amino acids. With 3 bases removed from V and 3 bases from J, the gap between germline ends came to 12 bases. As DNA, the CDR3 is TGTGCCAGCAGTTTCGTCGGGGTCGACAATCAGCCCCAGCATTTT. Protein: CASSFVGVDNQPQHF.

This chain uses TRBV6-2 or TRBV6-3 with TRBJ2-5; tentatively, D is TRBD1 (5 bases). CDR3 length: 16 residues. Germline assignment: CDR1 MNHEY and CDR2 SVGEGT. The germline V and J ends were trimmed by 3 bases and 0 bases, with 14 bases remaining between them. The CDR3 DNA sequence: TGTGCCAGCAGTTATTTTGACAGCCGCCACCAAGAGACCCAGTACTTC. Residues: CASSYFDSRHQETQYF.

The gene calls are TRBV18 and TRBJ2-5; D is unclear. The germline CDR1 and CDR2 sequences are KGHSH and LQKENI. Trimming cost V 1 base and J 0 bases, with 12 bases left between them. The CDR3 is made up of 16 amino acids. The CDR3 sequence is CASSPLPLLDQETQYF. For the CDR3, the DNA is TGTGCCAGCTCACCACTCCCCCTCCTCGACCAAGAGACCCAGTACTTC.

This clonotype was seen only a few times. The rearrangement joins TRBV4-3 to TRBJ1-1; D perhaps matches TRBD1 (5 bases). With 8 bases removed from V and 5 bases from J, the gap between germline ends came to 18 bases. The CDR3 has 14 amino acids. Looked up from germline, CDR1 is LGHNA and CDR2 is YSLEER. The CDR3 coding sequence is TGCGCCAGCGGGGGGGGTACAGGCAAAACTGAAGCTTTCTTT. Translated, it gives CASGGGTGKTEAFF.

The genes are TRBV7-2 and TRBJ2-1; possible D gene TRBD1, 6 bases. V lost 1 base and J 7 bases, leaving 14 bases between the germline ends. The CDR3 contains 15 residues. Germline values: CDR1 SGHTA, CDR2 FQGNSA. This chain's CDR3 is CASSLGRGLGNEQFF. CDR3 sequence (DNA): TGTGCCAGCAGCTTAGGCAGGGGTTTGGGAAATGAGCAGTTCTTC.

V is TRBV12-3 or TRBV12-4 and J is TRBJ1-5; no definite D call. Trimming shortened V by 6 bases and J by 3 bases, and 12 bases separated the two germline ends. The CDR3 length is 14 residues. The CDR3 sequence is CASSLAVVNQPQHF. CDR3 coding DNA: TGTGCCAGCAGCCTGGCGGTAGTCAATCAGCCCCAGCATTTT.